What follows are 19 T cell receptor beta chains derived from one specimen sequenced in a study of blood T cell repertoires in COVID-19. Assay: immunoSEQ multiplex PCR; the TCRdb copy retains only in-frame clones and omits some. Here the sample spans roughly 220,000 clones, around 82% being singletons. The sequenced sample was peripheral blood. Source of these receptors: a woman between 65 and 79 years old with acute or convalescent COVID-19.

This clone was observed a single time. V and J are TRBV29-1 and TRBJ2-2; 11 bases agree with TRBD2. Losses at the gene ends were 6 bases for V and 0 bases for J; bases not matched to a gene: 3. Germline CDR1 SQVTM, CDR2 ANQGSEA. The CDR3 sequence is 15 residues long. The CDR3 here is CSVRTSGSNTGELFF. In DNA, the CDR3 is TGCAGCGTGCGGACTAGCGGGTCGAACACCGGGGAGCTGTTTTTT.

In its sample, this clone was seen once. V and J are TRBV2 and TRBJ1-1, with TRBD1 matching over 7 bases. This CDR3 has 13 residues. Trimming took 7 bases from V and 0 from J; bases not matched to a gene: 2. The germline V gene encodes CDR1 SNHLY and CDR2 FYNNEI. CDR3 nucleotide sequence: TGTGCCAGCACCGGGACAGTGAACACTGAAGCTTTCTTT. As protein: CASTGTVNTEAFF.

This clone was seen only once. The CDR3 here is CARRLANTGELFF. The CDR3 bases are TGTGCTCGGCGACTAGCGAACACCGGGGAGCTGTTTTTT. This sequence joins TRBV7-7 and TRBJ2-2; D perhaps matches TRBD2 (6 bases). The CDR3 spans 13 residues. The germline gives CDR1 SSHAT, CDR2 FNYEAQ (reference sequence).

This clone was counted between two and nine times. The chain uses TRBV28 and TRBJ2-7; perhaps TRBD2 as D (6 bases). From germline, CDR1 is MDHEN and CDR2 SYDVKM. V lost 7 bases and J 4 bases, leaving 20 bases between the germline ends. This CDR3 contains 15 residues. The CDR3 sequence is CASTPRAGKWYEQYF. The CDR3 DNA is TGTGCCAGCACCCCCCGAGCGGGTAAATGGTACGAGCAGTACTTC.

The DNA for the CDR3 is TGTGCCAGCACCTTGACAGGGGGCTCCTACAATGAGCAGTTCTTC. It is translated as CASTLTGGSYNEQFF. The gene calls are TRBV2 and TRBJ2-1, with 9 bases aligning to TRBD1. The germline gives CDR1 SNHLY, CDR2 FYNNEI. The CDR3 consists of 15 residues. V lost 7 bases, J lost 0 bases, and 4 bases stayed unmatched.

The CDR3 DNA is TGTGCCATCAGTGAGTACGGGGATAGCAATCAGCCCCAGCATTTT. Protein: CAISEYGDSNQPQHF. V is TRBV10-3 and J is TRBJ1-5; D gene ambiguous. Between the trimmed V and J ends, which lost 1 base and 0 bases, there was a span of 7 bases. Germline lookup yields CDR1 ENHRY and CDR2 SYGVKD. The CDR3 totals 15 residues.

The J gene is TRBJ2-1, the V gene TRBV24-1; 7 bases match TRBD2. CDR1 KGHDR and CDR2 SFDVKD come from the germline V gene. V shed 3 bases, J shed 7 bases, and the junction held 14 bases outside the gene matches. The CDR3 runs to 17 residues. CDR3 bases: TGTGCCACCAGTGATCCCCTAGGTACTAGCGAATTAAATGAGCAGTTCTTC. It encodes CATSDPLGTSELNEQFF.

This chain connects TRBV27 to TRBJ2-7, with D tentatively TRBD2 (5 bases). V lost 5 bases and J lost 5, with 10 bases in between. Germline CDR1 reads MNHEY; CDR2 reads SMNVEV (reference sequence). The CDR3 contains 12 residues. The CDR3 nucleotides are TGTGCCAGCAGTATGGCGGGCAACGAGCAGTACTTC. It codes for CASSMAGNEQYF.

The chain couples TRBV5-8 to TRBJ2-1; 9 nucleotides agree with TRBD1. The CDR3 runs 13 residues. CDR1 and CDR2 (germline): SGHTS, YDEGEE. Losses at the gene ends were 5 bases for V and 6 bases for J; bases not matched to a gene: 3. CDR3: CASRPTGGNEQFF. DNA of the CDR3: TGTGCCAGCAGGCCGACAGGGGGCAATGAGCAGTTCTTC. Filled out from reference TRBV5-8 and TRBJ2-1, the complete variable domain reads EAGVTQSPTHLIKTRGQQATLRCSPISGHTSVYWYQQALGLGLQFLLWYDEGEERNRGNFPPRFSGRQFPNYSSELNVNALELEDSALYLCASRPTGGNEQFFGPGTRLTVL.

CDR3 bases: TGTGCCAGCAGCCTCCTCCCAGCGGGGGCGCAAGAGACCCAGTACTTC. Translation: CASSLLPAGAQETQYF. The chain combines TRBV3-1 (or the pseudogene TRBV3-2) with TRBJ2-5; 8 bases are a match to TRBD2. V was pared by 4 bases and J by 2 bases, with 9 bases of the junction left unmatched. The CDR3 is 16 residues long. The germline V gene encodes CDR1 LGHDT and CDR2 YNNKEL (reference sequence).

The chain links TRBV9 to TRBJ2-3; the D is unclear. Trimming cost V 0 bases and J 0 bases, with 5 bases left between them. Germline assignment: CDR1 SGDLS and CDR2 YYNGEE. This CDR3 region has 14 residues. CDR3 protein: CASSVGPSTDTQYF. DNA for the CDR3: TGTGCCAGCAGCGTAGGGCCTAGCACAGATACGCAGTATTTT.

The chain recombines TRBV4-1 with TRBJ1-1; D not resolved. V shed 0 bases and J shed 8 bases, with 13 bases lying between them. Germline CDR1 and CDR2: MGHRA and YSYEKL. CDR3 length equals 14 residues. The CDR3: CASSQDRFGSEAFF. The CDR3 nucleotides are TGCGCCAGCAGCCAAGATCGGTTTGGGAGCGAAGCTTTCTTT.

V and J are TRBV9 and TRBJ2-2, with TRBD1 matching 9 bases. V shed 0 bases, J shed 5 bases, and the junction held 8 bases outside the gene matches. The CDR3 is 17 residues long. Germline CDR1 reads SGDLS; CDR2 reads YYNGEE. CDR3 DNA: TGTGCCAGCAGCGTAGGTGGGGGACAGGGAAGGACCGGGGAGCTGTTTTTT. This gives the protein CASSVGGGQGRTGELFF.

This clone has only one observation. The CDR3 sequence is CASSLSTSLFNTGELFF. As DNA, the CDR3 is TGTGCCAGCAGTTTATCGACTAGCTTGTTCAACACCGGGGAGCTGTTTTTT. The chain recombines TRBV27 with TRBJ2-2; 7 bases match TRBD2. Looked up from germline, CDR1 is MNHEY and CDR2 is SMNVEV (reference sequence). The trim removed 0 bases at V and 2 bases at J, leaving 6 bases unmatched. This CDR3 region has 17 residues.

This clone turned up a few times. The rearrangement joins TRBV6-6 to TRBJ2-7; weak D call: TRBD2 (6 bases). V gave up 6 bases and J gave up 7 bases, with 10 bases separating them. Germline V gene sequence: CDR1 MNHNY, CDR2 SVGAGI (reference sequence). The CDR3 runs to 11 residues. The CDR3 DNA is TGTGCCAGCAGAGGAGGGAGGGAGCAGTACTTC. This codes for CASRGGREQYF.

The chain has TRBV27 and TRBJ2-7; 7 bases are shared with TRBD1. Trimming removed 4 bases from V and 2 bases from J; junction bases left unmatched: 8. The CDR3 consists of 15 residues. CDR1 is MNHEY, CDR2 SMNVEV, per germline (reference sequence). The CDR3 is CASSSDGTAPYEQYF. The CDR3 bases are TGTGCCAGCAGTTCGGACGGGACAGCACCCTACGAGCAGTACTTC.

The V and J genes are TRBV3-1 (or the pseudogene TRBV3-2) and TRBJ2-2; a weak D match, TRBD1 (5 bases). Germline values: CDR1 LGHDT, CDR2 YNNKEL (reference sequence). The CDR3 length is 15 residues. Trimming left V 2 bases short and J 8 bases short, with 15 bases between. CDR3 protein: CASSQTEGQGGELFF. The CDR3 DNA is TGTGCCAGCAGCCAAACCGAAGGTCAGGGAGGGGAGCTGTTTTTT.

V is TRBV3-1 (or the pseudogene TRBV3-2) and J is TRBJ1-1, with 7 bases fitting TRBD1. V trimming: 3 bases; J trimming: 7 bases; junction bases outside the gene matches: 2. From germline, CDR1 is LGHDT and CDR2 YNNKEL (reference sequence). This CDR3 contains 12 residues. CDR3 protein: CASSHRGVEAFF. The CDR3 coding sequence is TGTGCCAGCAGCCACAGGGGGGTTGAAGCTTTCTTT.

The chain is built from TRBV27 and TRBJ2-1, with 10 bases that match TRBD2. Per the germline V gene, CDR1 is MNHEY and CDR2 is SMNVEV (reference sequence). The CDR3 is 16 amino acids. The junction had 13 bases not matched to a gene; V was cut back by 9 bases and J by 5 bases. The CDR3 region is CAREYTGTSVHNEQFF. The CDR3 DNA reads TGTGCCAGGGAATACACCGGGACTAGCGTTCACAATGAGCAGTTCTTC.